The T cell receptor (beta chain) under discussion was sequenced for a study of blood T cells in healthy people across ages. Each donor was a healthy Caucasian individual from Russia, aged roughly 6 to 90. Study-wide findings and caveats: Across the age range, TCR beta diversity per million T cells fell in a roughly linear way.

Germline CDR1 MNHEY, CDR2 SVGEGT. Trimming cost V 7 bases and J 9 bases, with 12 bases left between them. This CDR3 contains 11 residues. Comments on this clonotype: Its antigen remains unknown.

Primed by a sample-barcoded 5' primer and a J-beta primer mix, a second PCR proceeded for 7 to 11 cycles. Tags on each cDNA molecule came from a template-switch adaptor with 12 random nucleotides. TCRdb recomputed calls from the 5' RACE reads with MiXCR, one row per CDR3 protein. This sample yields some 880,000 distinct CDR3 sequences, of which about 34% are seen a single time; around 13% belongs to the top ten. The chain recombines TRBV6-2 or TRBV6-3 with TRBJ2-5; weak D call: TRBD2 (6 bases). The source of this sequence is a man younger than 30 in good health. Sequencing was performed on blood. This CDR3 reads CASKTWEAQYF. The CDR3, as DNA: TGTGCCAGCAAAACCTGGGAGGCCCAGTACTTC.